The clone carrying this T cell receptor (beta chain) was recorded only once. Its antigen is unidentified. Germline V gene sequence: CDR1 SGHRS, CDR2 YFSETQ. The CDR3 is 16 amino acids. After removal of 3 bases from V and 5 bases from J, the junction contained 6 bases not matched to a gene. A single record per CDR3 protein comes from TCRdb applying MiXCR to the 5' RACE reads. The sample contains 470,000 or so distinct CDR3 sequences, about 24% of which appear only once. This specimen belongs to a study of identical twins. Whole-study findings and limits: Cord blood beta clonotypes present at high abundance carried fewer insertions; no such pattern appeared in memory repertoires.

The data also belong to a second study, concerning T cells expressing NK-cell markers. Per that study: With respect to HCMV, most of the eight sequenced donors were seropositive, and one was seronegative. CD8+ T cells in 5 or 6 donors included dominant NKG2C+ clonotypes at about 1.0-7.0%. The CD3+CD56-NKG2C+ fraction of a handful of donors was likewise dominated by these clonotypes.

The clonotype comes from a woman younger than 35 in good health. The chain has TRBV5-1 and TRBJ1-6; 9 bases fit TRBD1. The specimen was CD4+ T cells sorted from blood. This CDR3 is CASSWGDRDHNSPLHF. The CDR3 region has the DNA TGCGCCAGCAGCTGGGGGGACAGGGACCATAATTCACCCCTCCACTTT.